This T cell receptor (beta chain) emerged from a study of blood T cell repertoires in COVID-19. Study-wide background: Specimens from acute and convalescent COVID-19 originated in the United States, Italy and Spain. Nucleic acid was either cDNA or gDNA, and it came from T cells, B-cell-depleted T cells, or PBMCs.

Germline CDR1 reads MNHEY; CDR2 reads SVGAGI. V lost 2 bases to trimming and J lost 6 bases, with 5 bases between them. This CDR3 comprises 11 residues. Methods used by the authors: Scientists estimated how many nucleated cells there were by amplifying reference gene primers. Assay used: immunoSEQ multiplex PCR; TCRdb lists only in-frame clones, some missing. V and J calls and clone size are copied from that table; D and trimming were computed from the DNA. The sample carries about 140,000 clones, over 70% recorded once. The J gene is TRBJ2-7, the V gene TRBV6-5; D might be TRBD2 (5 bases). This receptor was identified in a woman in her sixties or seventies with acute or convalescent COVID-19. Sequencing input: peripheral blood. CDR3 bases: TGTGCCAGCAGTTACGGAGGCGAGCAGTACTTC. This codes for CASSYGGEQYF.